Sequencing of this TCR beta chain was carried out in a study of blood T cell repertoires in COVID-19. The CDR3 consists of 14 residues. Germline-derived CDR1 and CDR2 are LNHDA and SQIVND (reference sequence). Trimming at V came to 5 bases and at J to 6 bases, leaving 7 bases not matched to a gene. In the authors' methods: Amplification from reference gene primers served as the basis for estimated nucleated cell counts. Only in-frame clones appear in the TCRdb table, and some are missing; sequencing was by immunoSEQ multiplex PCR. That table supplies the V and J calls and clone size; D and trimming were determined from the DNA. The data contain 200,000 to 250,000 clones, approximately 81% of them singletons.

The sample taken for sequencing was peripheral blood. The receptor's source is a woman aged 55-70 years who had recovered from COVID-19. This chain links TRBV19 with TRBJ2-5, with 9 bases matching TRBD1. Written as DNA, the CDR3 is TGTGCCAGTAGTCCCGGGACAGGGTGGAAGACCCAGTACTTC. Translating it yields CASSPGTGWKTQYF.